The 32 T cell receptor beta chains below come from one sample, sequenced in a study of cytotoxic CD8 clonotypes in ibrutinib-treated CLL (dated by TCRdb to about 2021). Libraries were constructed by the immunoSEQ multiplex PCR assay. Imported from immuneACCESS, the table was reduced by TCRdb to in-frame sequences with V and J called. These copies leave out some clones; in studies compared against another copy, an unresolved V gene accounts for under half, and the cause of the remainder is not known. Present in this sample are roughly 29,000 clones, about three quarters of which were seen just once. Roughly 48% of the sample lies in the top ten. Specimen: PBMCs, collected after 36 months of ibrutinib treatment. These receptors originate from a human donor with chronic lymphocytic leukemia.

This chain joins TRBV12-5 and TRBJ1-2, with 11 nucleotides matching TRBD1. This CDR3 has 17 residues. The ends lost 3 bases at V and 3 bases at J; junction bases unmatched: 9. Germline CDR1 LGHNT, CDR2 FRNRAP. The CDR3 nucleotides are TGTGCTAGTGGTTTCCCAGGACAGGGGGCGCAGGACTATGGCTACACCTTC. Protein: CASGFPGQGAQDYGYTF.

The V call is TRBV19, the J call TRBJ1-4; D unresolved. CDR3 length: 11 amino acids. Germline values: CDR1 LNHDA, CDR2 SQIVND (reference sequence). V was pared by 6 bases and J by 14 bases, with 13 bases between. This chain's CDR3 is CASSSVRALFF. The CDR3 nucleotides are TGTGCCAGTAGCAGCGTAAGGGCCCTGTTTTTT.

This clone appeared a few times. CDR3 coding DNA: TGTGCCAGCACTACACCGGGACTCGGGATGACCTACGAGCAGTACTTC. Protein sequence: CASTTPGLGMTYEQYF. This chain uses TRBV6-6 with TRBJ2-7; the D gene is possibly TRBD2 (6 bases). Germline assignment: CDR1 MNHNY and CDR2 SVGAGI (reference sequence). Trimming stripped 7 bases from V and 2 bases from J, with 21 bases between. The CDR3 consists of 16 residues.

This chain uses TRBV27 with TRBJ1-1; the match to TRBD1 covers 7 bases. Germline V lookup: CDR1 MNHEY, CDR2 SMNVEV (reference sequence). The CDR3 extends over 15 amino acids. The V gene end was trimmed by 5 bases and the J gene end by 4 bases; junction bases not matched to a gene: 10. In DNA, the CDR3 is TGTGCCAGCAGTCCGGGACAGCCGAAGGGCACTGAAGCTTTCTTT. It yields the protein CASSPGQPKGTEAFF.

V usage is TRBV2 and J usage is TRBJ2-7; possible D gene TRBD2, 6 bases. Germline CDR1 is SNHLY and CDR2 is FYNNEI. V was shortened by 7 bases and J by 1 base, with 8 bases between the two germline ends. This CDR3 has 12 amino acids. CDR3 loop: CASTRGSYEQYF. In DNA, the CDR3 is TGTGCCAGCACCCGGGGGTCCTACGAGCAGTACTTC.

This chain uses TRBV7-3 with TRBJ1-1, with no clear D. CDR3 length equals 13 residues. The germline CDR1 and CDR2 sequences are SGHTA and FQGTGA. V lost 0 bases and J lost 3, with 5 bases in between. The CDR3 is CASSLTRDTEAFF. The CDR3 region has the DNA TGTGCCAGCAGCTTAACCCGAGACACTGAAGCTTTCTTT.

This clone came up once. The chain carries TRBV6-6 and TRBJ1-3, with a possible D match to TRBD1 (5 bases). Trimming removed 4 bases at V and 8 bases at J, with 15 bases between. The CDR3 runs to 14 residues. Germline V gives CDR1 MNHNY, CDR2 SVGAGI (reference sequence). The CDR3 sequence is CASSSDGAEDTIYF. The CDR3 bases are TGTGCCAGCAGTTCGGACGGGGCTGAGGACACCATATATTTT.

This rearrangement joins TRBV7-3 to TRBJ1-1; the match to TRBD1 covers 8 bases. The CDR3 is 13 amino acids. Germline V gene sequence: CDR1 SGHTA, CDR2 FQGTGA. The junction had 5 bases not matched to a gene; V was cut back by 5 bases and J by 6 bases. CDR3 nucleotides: TGTGCCAGCAGCCAAACAGGGGGGTCTGAAGCTTTCTTT. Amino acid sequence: CASSQTGGSEAFF.

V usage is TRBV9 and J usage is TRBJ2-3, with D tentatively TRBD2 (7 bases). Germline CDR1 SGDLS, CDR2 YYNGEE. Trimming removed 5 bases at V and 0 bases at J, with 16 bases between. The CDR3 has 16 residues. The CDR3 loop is CASSVFAGASTDTQYF. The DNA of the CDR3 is TGTGCCAGCAGTGTTTTTGCGGGGGCTAGCACAGATACGCAGTATTTT.

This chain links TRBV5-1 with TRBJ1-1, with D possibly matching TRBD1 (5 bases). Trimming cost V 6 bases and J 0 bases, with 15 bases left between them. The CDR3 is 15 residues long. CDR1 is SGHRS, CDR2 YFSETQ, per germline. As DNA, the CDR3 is TGCGCCAGCACCCGTCCGGAGGGACTGAACACTGAAGCTTTCTTT. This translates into CASTRPEGLNTEAFF. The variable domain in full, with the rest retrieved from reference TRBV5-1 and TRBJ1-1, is KAGVTQTPRYLIKTRGQQVTLSCSPISGHRSVSWYQQTPGQGLQFLFEYFSETQRNKGNFPGRFSGRQFSNSRSEMNVSTLELGDSALYLCASTRPEGLNTEAFFGQGTRLTVV.

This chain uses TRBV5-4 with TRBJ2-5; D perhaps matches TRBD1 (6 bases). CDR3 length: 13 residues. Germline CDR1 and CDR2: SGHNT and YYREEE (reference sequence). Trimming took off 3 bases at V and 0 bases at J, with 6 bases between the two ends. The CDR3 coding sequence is TGTGCCAGCAGCTGGGGGCACCAAGAGACCCAGTACTTC. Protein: CASSWGHQETQYF.

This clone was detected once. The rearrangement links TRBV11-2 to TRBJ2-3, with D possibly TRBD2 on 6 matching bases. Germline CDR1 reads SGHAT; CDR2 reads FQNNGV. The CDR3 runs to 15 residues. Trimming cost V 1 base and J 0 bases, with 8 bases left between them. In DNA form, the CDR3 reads TGTGCCAGCAGCTTAGGTGGGGGGAGCACAGATACGCAGTATTTT. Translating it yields CASSLGGGSTDTQYF.

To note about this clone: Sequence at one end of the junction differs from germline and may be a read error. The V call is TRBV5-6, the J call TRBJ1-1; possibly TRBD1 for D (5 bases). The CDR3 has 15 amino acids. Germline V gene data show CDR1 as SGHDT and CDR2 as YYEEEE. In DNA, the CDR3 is TGTGCCAGTAGCTTACCCGGGGCCCAGAACACTGAAGCTTTCTTT. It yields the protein CASSLPGAQNTEAFF.

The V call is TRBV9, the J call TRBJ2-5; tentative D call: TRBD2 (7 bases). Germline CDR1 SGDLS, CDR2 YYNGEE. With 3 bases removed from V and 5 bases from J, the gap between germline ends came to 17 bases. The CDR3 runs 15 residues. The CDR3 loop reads CASSGGAGALETQYF. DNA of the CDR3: TGTGCCAGCAGCGGAGGTGCGGGGGCGTTGGAGACCCAGTACTTC.

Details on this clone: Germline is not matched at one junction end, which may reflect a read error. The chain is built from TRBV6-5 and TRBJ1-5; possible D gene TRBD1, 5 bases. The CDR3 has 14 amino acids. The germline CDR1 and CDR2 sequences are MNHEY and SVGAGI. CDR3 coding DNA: TGTGCCAGCAGTGACTCGGGGGGGAACCAGCCCCAGCATTTT. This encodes CASSDSGGNQPQHF.

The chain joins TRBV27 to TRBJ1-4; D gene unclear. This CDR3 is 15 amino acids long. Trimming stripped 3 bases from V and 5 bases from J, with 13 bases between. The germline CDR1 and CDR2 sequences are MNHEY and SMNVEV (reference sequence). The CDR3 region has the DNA TGTGCCAGCAGTTTTCGCTTTGGGCCCAATGAAAAACTGTTTTTT. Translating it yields CASSFRFGPNEKLFF.

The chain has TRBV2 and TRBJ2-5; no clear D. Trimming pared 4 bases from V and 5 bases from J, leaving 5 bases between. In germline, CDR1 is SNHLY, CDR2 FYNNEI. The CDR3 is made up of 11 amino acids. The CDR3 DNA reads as TGTGCCAGCAGTGGCCGGGAGACCCAGTACTTC. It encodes CASSGRETQYF.

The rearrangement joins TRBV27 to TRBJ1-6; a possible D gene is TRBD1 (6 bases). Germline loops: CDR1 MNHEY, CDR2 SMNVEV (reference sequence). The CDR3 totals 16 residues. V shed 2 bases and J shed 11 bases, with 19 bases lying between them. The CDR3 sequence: CASSLKPPQGGTPLHF. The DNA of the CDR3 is TGTGCCAGCAGTTTAAAGCCCCCACAGGGTGGTACACCCCTCCACTTT.

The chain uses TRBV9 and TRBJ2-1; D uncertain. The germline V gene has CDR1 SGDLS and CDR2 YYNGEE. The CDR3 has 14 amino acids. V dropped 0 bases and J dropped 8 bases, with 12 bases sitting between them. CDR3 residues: CASSVGTVDYEQFF. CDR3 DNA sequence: TGTGCCAGCAGCGTAGGGACGGTTGATTATGAGCAGTTCTTC.

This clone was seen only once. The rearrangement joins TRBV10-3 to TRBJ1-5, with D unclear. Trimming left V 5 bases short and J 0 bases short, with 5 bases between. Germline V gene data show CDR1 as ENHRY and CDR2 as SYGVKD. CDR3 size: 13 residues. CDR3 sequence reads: CAISIYSNQPQHF. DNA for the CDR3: TGTGCCATCAGTATTTATAGCAATCAGCCCCAGCATTTT.

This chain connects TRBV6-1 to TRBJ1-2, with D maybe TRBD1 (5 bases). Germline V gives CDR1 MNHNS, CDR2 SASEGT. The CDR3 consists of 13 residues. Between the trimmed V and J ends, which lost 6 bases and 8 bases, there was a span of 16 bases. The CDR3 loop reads CASSLRLGEGYTF. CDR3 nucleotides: TGTGCCAGCAGCCTCCGGTTAGGGGAAGGCTACACCTTC.

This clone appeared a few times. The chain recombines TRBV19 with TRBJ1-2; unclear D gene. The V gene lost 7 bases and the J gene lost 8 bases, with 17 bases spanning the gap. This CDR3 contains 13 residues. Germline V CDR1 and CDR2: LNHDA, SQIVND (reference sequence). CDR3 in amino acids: CASTQTGGWGYTF. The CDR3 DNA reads TGTGCCAGTACGCAAACTGGAGGGTGGGGCTACACCTTC.

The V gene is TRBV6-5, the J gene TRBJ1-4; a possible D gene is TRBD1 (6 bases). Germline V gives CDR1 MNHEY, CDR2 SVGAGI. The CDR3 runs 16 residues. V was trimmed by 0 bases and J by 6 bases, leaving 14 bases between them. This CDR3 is CASSYSSWGRDEKLFF. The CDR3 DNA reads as TGTGCCAGCAGTTACTCGTCTTGGGGGCGCGATGAAAAACTGTTTTTT.

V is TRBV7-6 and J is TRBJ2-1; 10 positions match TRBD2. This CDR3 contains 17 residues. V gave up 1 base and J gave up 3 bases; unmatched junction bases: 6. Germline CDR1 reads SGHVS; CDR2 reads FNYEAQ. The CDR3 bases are TGTGCCAGCAGCTTAGGGCCACTAGCGGGGATCTACAATGAGCAGTTCTTC. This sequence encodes CASSLGPLAGIYNEQFF.

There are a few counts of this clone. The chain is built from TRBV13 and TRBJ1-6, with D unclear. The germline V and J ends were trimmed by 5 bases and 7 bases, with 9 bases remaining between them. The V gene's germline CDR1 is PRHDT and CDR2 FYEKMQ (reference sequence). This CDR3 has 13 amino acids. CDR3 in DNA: TGTGCCAGCAGCCCCCCCGGGAATTCACCCCTCCACTTT. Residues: CASSPPGNSPLHF.

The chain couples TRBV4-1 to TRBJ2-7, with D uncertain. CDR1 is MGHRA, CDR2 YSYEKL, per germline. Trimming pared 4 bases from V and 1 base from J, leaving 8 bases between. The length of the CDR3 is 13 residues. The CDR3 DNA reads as TGCGCCAGCAGCCTGTCGAGTTCCTACGAGCAGTACTTC. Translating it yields CASSLSSSYEQYF.

Written as DNA, the CDR3 is TGTGCCAGCAGCGCCCGGGACGGCAACACCGGGGAGCTGTTTTTT. This translates into CASSARDGNTGELFF. The J gene is TRBJ2-2, the V gene TRBV9; D may be TRBD1 or TRBD2 (5 bases each). The CDR3 runs 15 residues. V was pared by 3 bases and J by 2 bases, with 11 bases between. The germline gives CDR1 SGDLS, CDR2 YYNGEE.

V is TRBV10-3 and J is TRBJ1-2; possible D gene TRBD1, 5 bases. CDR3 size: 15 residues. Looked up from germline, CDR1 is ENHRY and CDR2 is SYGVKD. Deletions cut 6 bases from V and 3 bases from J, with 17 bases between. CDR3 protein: CAISPGGLGDYGYTF. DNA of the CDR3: TGTGCCATCAGCCCGGGGGGGTTAGGGGACTATGGCTACACCTTC.

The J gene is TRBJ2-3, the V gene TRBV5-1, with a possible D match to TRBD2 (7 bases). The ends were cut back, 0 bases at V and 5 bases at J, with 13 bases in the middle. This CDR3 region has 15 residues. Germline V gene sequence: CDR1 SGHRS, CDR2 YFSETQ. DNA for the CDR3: TGCGCCAGCAGCTTGGAGGGGGGGCCCGGAGATACGCAGTATTTT. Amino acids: CASSLEGGPGDTQYF.

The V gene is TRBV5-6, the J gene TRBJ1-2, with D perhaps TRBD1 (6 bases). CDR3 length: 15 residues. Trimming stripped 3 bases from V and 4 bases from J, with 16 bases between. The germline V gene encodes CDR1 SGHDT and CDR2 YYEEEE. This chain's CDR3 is CASSSGTPERYGYTF. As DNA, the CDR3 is TGTGCCAGCAGCTCCGGGACACCCGAACGCTATGGCTACACCTTC. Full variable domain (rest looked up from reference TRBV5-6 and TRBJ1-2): DAGVTQSPTHLIKTRGQQVTLRCSPKSGHDTVSWYQQALGQGPQFIFQYYEEEERQRGNFPDRFSGHQFPNYSSELNVNALLLGDSALYLCASSSGTPERYGYTFGSGTRLTVV.

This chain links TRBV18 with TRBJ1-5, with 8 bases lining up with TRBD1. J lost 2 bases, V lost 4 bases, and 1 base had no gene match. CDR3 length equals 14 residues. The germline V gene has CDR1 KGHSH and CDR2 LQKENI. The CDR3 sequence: CASSLDRGNQPQHF. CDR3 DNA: TGTGCCAGCTCACTGGACAGGGGCAATCAGCCCCAGCATTTT.

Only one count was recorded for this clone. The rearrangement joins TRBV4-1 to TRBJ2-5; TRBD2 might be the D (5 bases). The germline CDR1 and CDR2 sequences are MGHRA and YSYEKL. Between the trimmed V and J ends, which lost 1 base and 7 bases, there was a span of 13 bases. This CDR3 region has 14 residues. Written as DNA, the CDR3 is TGCGCCAGCAGCCAAGGAGGGAATTTGGGGACCCAGTACTTC. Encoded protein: CASSQGGNLGTQYF.